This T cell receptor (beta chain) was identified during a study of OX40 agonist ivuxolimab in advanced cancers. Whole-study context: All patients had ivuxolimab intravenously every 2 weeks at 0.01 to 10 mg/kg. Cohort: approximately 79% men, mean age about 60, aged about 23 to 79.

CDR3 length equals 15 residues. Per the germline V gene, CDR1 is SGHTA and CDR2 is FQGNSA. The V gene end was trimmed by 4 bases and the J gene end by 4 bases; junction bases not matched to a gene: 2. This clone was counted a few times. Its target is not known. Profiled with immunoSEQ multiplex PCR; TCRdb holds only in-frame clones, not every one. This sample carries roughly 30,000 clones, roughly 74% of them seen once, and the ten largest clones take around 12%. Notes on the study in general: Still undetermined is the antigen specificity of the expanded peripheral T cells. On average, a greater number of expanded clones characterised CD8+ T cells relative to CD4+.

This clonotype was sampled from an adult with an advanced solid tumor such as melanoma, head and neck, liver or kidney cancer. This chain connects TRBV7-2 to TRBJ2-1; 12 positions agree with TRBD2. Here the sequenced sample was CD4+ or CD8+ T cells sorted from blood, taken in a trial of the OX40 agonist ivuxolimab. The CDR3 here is CASSYLAGGYNEQFF. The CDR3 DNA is TGTGCCAGCAGCTACCTAGCGGGGGGGTACAATGAGCAGTTCTTC. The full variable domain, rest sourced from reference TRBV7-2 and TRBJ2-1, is GAGVSQSPSNKVTEKGKDVELRCDPISGHTALYWYRQSLGQGLEFLIYFQGNSAPDKSGLPSDRFSAERTGGSVSTLTIQRTQQEDSAVYLCASSYLAGGYNEQFFGPGTRLTVL.